The clone carrying this T cell receptor (beta chain) was observed a few times. Its specificity is not known. The sample originates from a study of beta chain features in type 1 diabetes. Study-level findings and limits: Among patients with Type 1 diabetes, TCRB CDR3s were moderately but significantly shorter in every one of the four CD4+ subsets.

V gave up 1 base and J gave up 4 bases, with 8 bases separating them. The CDR3 sequence is 15 residues long. CDR1 is MDHEN and CDR2 is SYDVKM in the germline V gene. The study reverse transcribed the entire isolated RNA, so it sequenced expressed TCRB transcripts. Generated by immunoSEQ multiplex PCR, the TCRdb table keeps only in-frame clones and is missing some. The table shows 300,000 or so clones, with roughly 8.8% occurring only once. It was one heparinised blood draw, averaging roughly 100 mL, that each donor gave. Sorted cells reached over 95% purity in every population. The gene calls are TRBV28 and TRBJ1-6; D not resolved. This clonotype originated in a man under 40 with type 1 diabetes. The sequencing input was central memory CD4+ T cells from blood. CDR3: CASSLSSSYNSPLHF. CDR3 in DNA: TGTGCCAGCAGTTTATCCAGCAGTTATAATTCACCCCTCCACTTT.